The sequence of this T cell receptor beta chain was determined in a study of neoadjuvant anti-PD-1 for oral cavity cancer. The protocol was immunoSEQ multiplex PCR, while the TCRdb copy is restricted to in-frame clones and leaves out a portion. The sample yields about 15,000 clones, around three fifths seen once. Patients were newly diagnosed with stage II-IVA oral cavity squamous cell carcinoma without prior systemic or radiation treatment. This clone has a handful of counts. Antigen unknown. Whole-study findings and limits: Only a few patients per response group were TCR-analyzed; validation needed. After neoadjuvant nivolumab, PBMC T cell clonality was significantly higher in non-responders than responders.

The sample here was PBMCs, taken before nivolumab (anti-PD-1) treatment. This TCR was recovered from a person aged 40-85 years with oral cavity squamous cell carcinoma.

CDR3 sequence (DNA): TGCGCCAGCAGCTCGGACAGTGGACAGGGTGAAGCTTTCTTT. Protein sequence: CASSSDSGQGEAFF. The V call is TRBV5-1, the J call TRBJ1-1; the match to TRBD1 covers 8 bases. The CDR3 extends over 14 amino acids. Per germline, CDR1 SGHRS and CDR2 YFSETQ. J lost 7 bases, V lost 3 bases, and 8 bases had no gene match.